One sample yielded the 21 T cell receptor beta chains listed below, sequenced in a study of blood T cell repertoires in COVID-19. TCRdb's copy holds only in-frame clones and misses some; the assay was immunoSEQ multiplex PCR. The profile covers 150,000 to 200,000 clones, with about nine tenths appearing a single time and approximately 11% taken by the ten largest. Sample: peripheral blood. Receptor source: a woman aged 55-69 years with COVID-19, enrolled during active disease.

This rearrangement joins TRBV19 to TRBJ1-1; 7 positions match TRBD1. CDR1 and CDR2 from the germline V gene are LNHDA and SQIVND (reference sequence). This CDR3 comprises 14 residues. J lost 4 bases, V lost 5 bases, and 7 bases had no gene match. The CDR3 bases are TGTGCCAGTAGTGCCAAGACAGGGACCACTGAAGCTTTCTTT. Protein: CASSAKTGTTEAFF.

V usage is TRBV6-5 and J usage is TRBJ1-2, with 8 bases aligning to TRBD1. CDR3 size: 13 residues. CDR1 is MNHEY, CDR2 SVGAGI, per germline. V was clipped by 5 bases and J by 8 bases; unmatched bases: 7. CDR3 amino acids: CASSLRTGPGYTF. For the CDR3, the DNA is TGTGCCAGCAGTCTTCGGACAGGGCCGGGCTACACCTTC.

This chain joins TRBV6-2 or TRBV6-3 and TRBJ1-1; D gene unclear. The V gene's germline CDR1 is MNHEY and CDR2 SVGEGT. The V gene lost 5 bases and the J gene lost 4 bases, with 17 bases spanning the gap. CDR3 length equals 15 residues. This CDR3 is CASSPPGFAGTEAFF. CDR3 DNA: TGTGCCAGCAGTCCCCCGGGATTCGCGGGCACTGAAGCTTTCTTT.

V usage is TRBV6-1 and J usage is TRBJ2-7; 7 nucleotides match TRBD1. Germline CDR1 and CDR2: MNHNS and SASEGT. V trimming: 0 bases; J trimming: 3 bases; junction bases outside the gene matches: 2. The CDR3 loop spans 14 amino acids. In DNA, the CDR3 is TGTGCCAGCAGTGAAGCGGGACAGAACTACGAGCAGTACTTC. Translated: CASSEAGQNYEQYF.

The chain has TRBV24-1 and TRBJ2-3; 7 nucleotides line up with TRBD1. This CDR3 has 15 amino acids. Germline trimming cut 4 bases from V and 1 base from J; bases unmatched to any gene: 4. Germline values: CDR1 KGHDR, CDR2 SFDVKD. CDR3 amino acids: CATSEWDSRTDTQYF. The CDR3 DNA reads as TGTGCCACCAGTGAGTGGGACAGTCGCACAGATACGCAGTATTTT.

The CDR3 reads CASSPKGQGFGQPQHF. Here the CDR3 DNA reads TGTGCCAGCAGTCCCAAAGGCCAGGGATTCGGTCAGCCCCAGCATTTT. J is TRBJ1-5 and V is TRBV28; D perhaps matches TRBD1 (5 bases). V lost 5 bases and J 6 bases, leaving 20 bases between the germline ends. Germline loops: CDR1 MDHEN, CDR2 SYDVKM. The CDR3 consists of 16 residues. The entire variable domain, with the rest obtained from reference TRBV28 and TRBJ1-5, is as follows: DVKVTQSSRYLVKRTGEKVFLECVQDMDHENMFWYRQDPGLGLRLIYFSYDVKMKEKGDIPEGYSVSREKKERFSLILESASTNQTSMYLCASSPKGQGFGQPQHFGDGTRLSIL.

The gene calls are TRBV18 and TRBJ2-7; 7 positions match TRBD1. Germline V gene sequence: CDR1 KGHSH, CDR2 LQKENI. There are 13 residues in the CDR3. The trim removed 3 bases at V and 6 bases at J, leaving 5 bases unmatched. The CDR3 reads CASSPNRGGEQYF. The CDR3 DNA sequence: TGTGCCAGCTCACCGAACAGGGGTGGCGAGCAGTACTTC.

Only one count was recorded for this clone. J is TRBJ1-1 and V is TRBV18; D not resolved. Germline V CDR1 and CDR2: KGHSH, LQKENI. V was shortened by 1 base and J by 1 base, with 7 bases between the two germline ends. This CDR3 region has 14 residues. The CDR3, as DNA: TGTGCCAGCTCACCACGTGCGGGGAACACTGAAGCTTTCTTT. Translated, it gives CASSPRAGNTEAFF.

J is TRBJ2-3 and V is TRBV4-2; D unclear. CDR1 and CDR2 (germline): LGHNA, YNFKEQ. CDR3 size: 15 residues. The germline V and J ends were trimmed by 1 base and 0 bases, with 8 bases remaining between them. The CDR3 DNA reads TGTGCCAGCAGCCAAGTAATCGGGAGCACAGATACGCAGTATTTT. Translated, it gives CASSQVIGSTDTQYF.

This chain links TRBV12-3 or TRBV12-4 with TRBJ1-1; D might be TRBD1 (6 bases). This CDR3 is 12 amino acids long. The V end was cut by 4 bases, the J end by 12 bases, with 15 bases between. The DNA of the CDR3 is TGTGCCAGCAGTTCGACAGGTGCTGAGACTTTCTTT. Protein product: CASSSTGAETFF.

CDR3 sequence: CAWSNSGRVEQFF. The CDR3 nucleotides read TGTGCCTGGAGTAATAGCGGGAGGGTCGAGCAGTTCTTC. The chain recombines TRBV30 with TRBJ2-1, with 11 bases identical to TRBD2. J lost 10 bases, V lost 2 bases, and 4 bases had no gene match. The germline CDR1 and CDR2 sequences are GTSNPN and SVGIG (reference sequence). The CDR3 is made up of 13 amino acids.

The chain recombines TRBV19 with TRBJ2-3; D perhaps matches TRBD1 (6 bases). Germline CDR1 is LNHDA and CDR2 is SQIVND (reference sequence). CDR3 length: 16 amino acids. V gave up 5 bases and J gave up 1 base, with 16 bases separating them. CDR3 amino acids: CASSPDRIGGTDTQYF. In DNA, the CDR3 is TGTGCCAGTAGTCCAGACAGGATTGGGGGCACAGATACGCAGTATTTT.

Only a few counts were recorded for this clone. J is TRBJ1-1 and V is TRBV29-1, with 9 bases lining up with TRBD1. The CDR3 totals 14 residues. CDR1 is SQVTM and CDR2 is ANQGSEA in the germline V gene. The J segment lost 10 bases and the V segment lost 0 bases, leaving 9 bases of the junction unmatched. CDR3 coding DNA: TGCAGCGTTGAAGAAAACAGGGGGCTCGGGGGAGCTTTCTTT. Its protein product is CSVEENRGLGGAFF.

The genes are TRBV27 and TRBJ2-1, with 7 bases matching TRBD1. With 7 bases clipped from V and 6 bases from J, the junction kept 12 bases outside the gene matches. The CDR3 contains 15 residues. Germline CDR1 and CDR2: MNHEY and SMNVEV (reference sequence). The chain's CDR3 is CASTYNRGPGNEQFF. CDR3 DNA: TGTGCCAGCACCTATAACAGGGGTCCGGGCAATGAGCAGTTCTTC.

The J gene is TRBJ2-1, the V gene TRBV29-1; 7 bases are a match to TRBD2. The CDR3 consists of 14 residues. V shed 4 bases, J shed 8 bases, and the junction held 11 bases outside the gene matches. Per germline, CDR1 SQVTM and CDR2 ANQGSEA. CDR3 protein: CSVGAAGVNHEQFF. CDR3 DNA sequence: TGCAGCGTTGGGGCGGCGGGAGTTAACCATGAGCAGTTCTTC.

The chain is built from TRBV4-3 and TRBJ2-7; D is undetermined. Germline-derived CDR1 and CDR2 are LGHNA and YSLEER. CDR3 length: 15 residues. V was pared by 1 base and J by 4 bases, with 14 bases between. CDR3 DNA: TGCGCCAGCAGCCAAGGACTCCTAGGAGCTTACGAGCAGTACTTC. It encodes CASSQGLLGAYEQYF.

The V gene is TRBV4-1, the J gene TRBJ2-1; 10 nucleotides line up with TRBD1. Per the germline V gene, CDR1 is MGHRA and CDR2 is YSYEKL. CDR3 length equals 17 residues. The junction had 5 bases not matched to a gene; V was cut back by 0 bases and J by 3 bases. CDR3 residues: CASSQESRTGGYNEQFF. The CDR3 DNA follows: TGCGCCAGCAGCCAAGAATCACGGACAGGGGGCTACAATGAGCAGTTCTTC.

The chain has TRBV24-1 and TRBJ2-1; 10 nucleotides match TRBD1. V shed 4 bases, J shed 6 bases, and the junction held 8 bases outside the gene matches. The CDR3 runs 16 residues. Germline V gene lookup returns CDR1 KGHDR and CDR2 SFDVKD. Written as DNA, the CDR3 is TGTGCCACCAGTGACCCTGGACAGGGGGGGGTCAATGAGCAGTTCTTC. It yields the protein CATSDPGQGGVNEQFF.

The rearrangement uses TRBV7-9 and TRBJ1-1; 9 bases fit TRBD1. This CDR3 has 14 residues. Germline-derived CDR1 and CDR2 are SEHNR and FQNEAQ (reference sequence). V gave up 5 bases and J gave up 4 bases; unmatched junction bases: 5. CDR3 in amino acids: CASSRQGGRTEAFF. CDR3 coding DNA: TGTGCCAGCAGCCGACAGGGGGGCCGCACTGAAGCTTTCTTT. Supplemented by reference TRBV7-9 and TRBJ1-1, the full variable domain reads DTGVSQNPRHKITKRGQNVTFRCDPISEHNRLYWYRQTLGQGPEFLTYFQNEAQLEKSRLLSDRFSAERPKGSFSTLEIQRTEQGDSAMYLCASSRQGGRTEAFFGQGTRLTVV.

This sequence joins TRBV7-8 and TRBJ1-1; D uncertain. CDR1 and CDR2 from the germline V gene are SGHVS and FQNEAQ. The length of the CDR3 is 14 residues. The V end lost 2 bases, the J end lost 0 bases, and 7 bases lay between the germline ends. The CDR3 reads CASSLYRMNTEAFF. The CDR3 DNA reads TGTGCCAGCAGCTTATACAGAATGAACACTGAAGCTTTCTTT. The full variable domain, completed using reference TRBV7-8 and TRBJ1-1, is GAGVSQSPRYKVAKRGQDVALRCDPISGHVSLFWYQQALGQGPEFLTYFQNEAQLDKSGLPSDRFFAERPEGSVSTLKIQRTQQEDSAVYLCASSLYRMNTEAFFGQGTRLTVV.

This sequence joins TRBV11-3 and TRBJ2-7, with D perhaps matching TRBD1 (6 bases). Germline-derived CDR1 and CDR2 are SGHNT and YENEEA. Trimming removed 1 base at V and 2 bases at J, with 9 bases between. The CDR3 consists of 14 residues. The CDR3 DNA reads as TGTGCCAGCAGCTTAGTCACAGGGACCTACGAGCAGTACTTC. Amino acid sequence: CASSLVTGTYEQYF.